This T cell receptor (beta chain) was observed in a study of cytomegalovirus exposure and HLA in healthy donors. Study-wide results and limits: In an earlier analysis, most TCR beta V segments were productive about 90% or about 30% of the time. Later on, analysis showed that most CMV-associated TCR beta chains appeared to be HLA-restricted.

Of note for this clone: The target antigen is unknown.

J was trimmed by 4 bases and V by 2 bases; bases with no gene match: 11. Germline V gene sequence: CDR1 LNHNV, CDR2 YYDKDF (reference sequence). The CDR3 extends over 16 amino acids. In the PCR, 60 Vbeta and 13 Jbeta primers were used. The table came from immunoSEQ multiplex PCR; TCRdb's copy has only in-frame clones and leaves some out. The data show some 180,000 clones, 60% to 85% seen once. Sequencing input: PBMCs. The source is a man between 18 and 29 years old in good health and CMV-seronegative. V is TRBV15 and J is TRBJ2-7, with 7 bases that match TRBD1. This CDR3 reads CATSRFLAGGLYEQYF. The CDR3, as DNA: TGTGCCACCAGCAGATTTCTGGCAGGGGGTCTATACGAGCAGTACTTC.